This T cell receptor (beta chain) comes out of a study of T cells expressing NK-cell markers. The CDR3 loop spans 11 amino acids. The germline gives CDR1 SGHDT, CDR2 YYEEEE. One entry per CDR3 protein, without DNA, is what TCRdb gives after re-calling the 5' RACE reads. This sample's table reports 550,000 to 600,000 distinct CDR3 sequences. The clonotype comes from a man younger than 30 in good health. The rearrangement uses TRBV5-6 and TRBJ1-1. Sample: blood T cells: a sorted CD56 or NKG2C T cell subset, CD4+ or CD8+ T cells, or bulk PBMC T cells (not recorded which). The CDR3 spells CASSFQTEAFF. The entire variable domain, with the rest obtained from reference TRBV5-6 and TRBJ1-1, is as follows: DAGVTQSPTHLIKTRGQQVTLRCSPKSGHDTVSWYQQALGQGPQFIFQYYEEEERQRGNFPDRFSGHQFPNYSSELNVNALLLGDSALYLCASSFQTEAFFGQGTRLTVV.